This T cell receptor beta chain was recorded in a study of CD8 T cells in ankylosing spondylitis. TCRdb itself ran the 5' RACE reads through MiXCR, one entry per CDR3 protein. The sample consists of approximately 100,000 distinct CDR3 sequences, approximately 25% of them appearing once. With respect to this clonotype: What it binds is unknown.

Regarding the study as a whole: One TCR beta motif, made up of under ten highly homologous variants, appeared characteristic of ankylosing spondylitis blood.

Sequenced sample: synovial fluid, either unsorted or a sorted T cell fraction (not recorded which). This clonotype was obtained from a male donor with ankylosing spondylitis.

The DNA for the CDR3 is TGTGCCAGCAGCTTTCACGGATTCAATCAGCCCCAGCATTTT. Translation: CASSFHGFNQPQHF. The chain couples TRBV5-6 to TRBJ1-5; D not resolved. This CDR3 spans 14 amino acids. Germline V gene lookup returns CDR1 SGHDT and CDR2 YYEEEE. V gave up 2 bases and J gave up 3 bases, with 9 bases separating them.